Presented here are 28 T cell receptor beta chains from one specimen sequenced in a study of blood T cell repertoires in COVID-19. The repertoire was sequenced with immunoSEQ multiplex PCR; TCRdb's copy has only in-frame clones and lacks some. Of under 45,000 clones in the sample, 76% were seen once. The sequenced sample was peripheral blood. The receptors stem from a man of 80 years or more with acute or convalescent COVID-19.

This clone was seen a single time. This chain uses TRBV5-1 with TRBJ2-7; 8 positions match TRBD2. The junction had 11 bases not matched to a gene; V was cut back by 4 bases and J by 2 bases. The CDR3 is 16 amino acids. CDR1 is SGHRS, CDR2 YFSETQ, per germline. This CDR3 reads CASSGGGTIGTYEQYF. The CDR3 nucleotides read TGCGCCAGCAGCGGCGGGGGGACTATTGGCACCTACGAGCAGTACTTC.

This CDR3 reads CASSPRRTYEQYF. The CDR3 nucleotides are TGTGCCAGCAGTCCCCGGAGGACCTACGAGCAGTACTTC. The rearrangement links TRBV28 to TRBJ2-7, with D possibly matching TRBD2 (5 bases). The CDR3 covers 13 residues. V lost 5 bases and J 2 bases, leaving 10 bases between the germline ends. CDR1 and CDR2 from the germline V gene are MDHEN and SYDVKM.

This chain connects TRBV2 to TRBJ1-2; 9 bases agree with TRBD1. The germline gives CDR1 SNHLY, CDR2 FYNNEI. The CDR3 loop spans 14 amino acids. V lost 1 base to trimming and J lost 8 bases; unmatched junction nucleotides: 5. CDR3 sequence (DNA): TGTGCCAGCAGTGAAGAACAGGGGGCGCAAGGCTACACCTTC. As protein: CASSEEQGAQGYTF.

The genes are TRBV5-4 and TRBJ1-1; a weak D match, TRBD1 (5 bases). Germline V gene sequence: CDR1 SGHNT, CDR2 YYREEE (reference sequence). V was trimmed by 4 bases and J by 2 bases, leaving 9 bases between them. The CDR3 contains 13 residues. The CDR3 spells CASSVDRNTEAFF. In DNA, the CDR3 is TGTGCCAGCAGCGTTGACAGAAACACTGAAGCTTTCTTT.

The V and J genes are TRBV9 and TRBJ2-2; 13 bases match TRBD2. Looked up from germline, CDR1 is SGDLS and CDR2 is YYNGEE. V lost 3 bases and J lost 4; bases outside the gene matches: 3. This CDR3 is 16 amino acids long. In DNA form, the CDR3 reads TGTGCCAGCAGCGCGACTAGCGGGAGGTCCACCGGGGAGCTGTTTTTT. Protein sequence: CASSATSGRSTGELFF.

A single count supports this clone. This chain links TRBV11-1 with TRBJ2-7; 9 bases line up with TRBD1. The CDR3 runs to 15 residues. Germline V gene data show CDR1 as SGHAT and CDR2 as FQDESV (reference sequence). The V and J ends lost 4 bases and 3 bases, in that order; junction bases with no gene match: 7. CDR3 sequence (DNA): TGTGCCAGCAGCTCCAGACAGGGGGGGAACTACGAGCAGTACTTC. Amino acid sequence: CASSSRQGGNYEQYF.

This chain connects TRBV18 to TRBJ2-7; TRBD2 matches 11 bases. This CDR3 comprises 16 residues. The J segment lost 3 bases and the V segment lost 5 bases, leaving 9 bases of the junction unmatched. Germline V gene lookup returns CDR1 KGHSH and CDR2 LQKENI. CDR3 amino acids: CASSGQLAGGVYEQYF. The CDR3 DNA follows: TGTGCCAGCTCAGGGCAGTTAGCGGGAGGGGTCTACGAGCAGTACTTC.

The chain couples TRBV10-3 to TRBJ1-2, with 10 bases matching TRBD1. CDR1 and CDR2 (germline): ENHRY, SYGVKD. This CDR3 spans 14 amino acids. The ends lost 3 bases at V and 4 bases at J; junction bases unmatched: 2. CDR3 DNA: TGTGCCATCAGTGACGACAGGGGGCCCTATGGCTACACCTTC. This encodes CAISDDRGPYGYTF.

The V gene is TRBV5-1, the J gene TRBJ2-2; 12 nucleotides align to TRBD2. The ends lost 2 bases at V and 6 bases at J; junction bases unmatched: 5. From germline, CDR1 is SGHRS and CDR2 YFSETQ. This CDR3 has 16 residues. The DNA for the CDR3 is TGCGCCAGCAGCTTCCAGACTAGCGGGGGTTCCGGGGAGCTGTTTTTT. It codes for CASSFQTSGGSGELFF.

The V call is TRBV3-1 (or the pseudogene TRBV3-2), the J call TRBJ1-1, with D perhaps TRBD1 (5 bases). The CDR3 extends over 14 amino acids. Germline-derived CDR1 and CDR2 are LGHDT and YNNKEL (reference sequence). V shed 0 bases and J shed 3 bases, with 8 bases lying between them. CDR3 amino acids: CASSQETEHTEAFF. For the CDR3, the DNA is TGTGCCAGCAGCCAAGAGACAGAGCACACTGAAGCTTTCTTT.

The J gene is TRBJ2-1, the V gene TRBV20-1; the match to TRBD2 covers 14 bases. Germline CDR1 is DFQATT and CDR2 is SNEGSKA (reference sequence). Trimming removed 3 bases from V and 11 bases from J; junction bases left unmatched: 6. This CDR3 is 14 amino acids long. The CDR3 DNA is TGCAGTGCTAGTCCGGGACTAGCGGGGGTGCAGCAGTTCTTC. Its translation: CSASPGLAGVQQFF.

The sample holds many counts of this clone. The chain uses TRBV7-9 and TRBJ1-3, with a possible D match to TRBD1 (5 bases). This CDR3 comprises 15 residues. V lost 8 bases and J lost 6, with 20 bases in between. From germline, CDR1 is SEHNR and CDR2 FQNEAQ (reference sequence). CDR3 bases: TGTGCCAGCGCGGCCGGGGACTTGGGTTTAAACACCATATATTTT. Its protein product is CASAAGDLGLNTIYF.

This chain uses TRBV4-2 with TRBJ1-2, with TRBD1 identical over 9 bases. V gave up 2 bases and J gave up 7 bases; unmatched junction bases: 5. The CDR3 runs to 14 residues. The V gene's germline CDR1 is LGHNA and CDR2 YNFKEQ. The CDR3 loop is CASSQRQGEGGYTF. The CDR3, as DNA: TGTGCCAGCAGCCAAAGACAGGGGGAGGGTGGCTACACCTTC.

J is TRBJ2-7 and V is TRBV7-8; D uncertain. V was shortened by 1 base and J by 3 bases, with 7 bases between the two germline ends. Germline V gives CDR1 SGHVS, CDR2 FQNEAQ. This CDR3 has 13 amino acids. The CDR3 sequence is CASSLGPSYEQYF. CDR3 DNA: TGTGCCAGCAGCTTAGGGCCCAGCTACGAGCAGTACTTC.

V usage is TRBV5-1 and J usage is TRBJ2-7, with 7 positions matching TRBD2. The CDR3 has 14 residues. V gave up 0 bases and J gave up 6 bases; unmatched junction bases: 6. Germline loops: CDR1 SGHRS, CDR2 YFSETQ. CDR3 nucleotide sequence: TGCGCCAGCAGCTTGGGGGACCCTAGCGGCGAGCAGTACTTC. The encoded protein is CASSLGDPSGEQYF.

This chain links TRBV20-1 with TRBJ2-3; 9 bases map to TRBD2. This CDR3 contains 15 residues. J gave up 3 bases and V 3 bases, and 7 bases lay outside the gene matches. Germline CDR1 and CDR2: DFQATT and SNEGSKA (reference sequence). This CDR3 is CSASRSSGRTDTQYF. In DNA, the CDR3 is TGCAGTGCTAGTCGTTCCAGCGGGAGGACAGATACGCAGTATTTT.

This clone has only one observation. The chain recombines TRBV9 with TRBJ2-2, with TRBD2 identical over 9 bases. Per the germline V gene, CDR1 is SGDLS and CDR2 is YYNGEE. CDR3 size: 21 residues. V shed 0 bases and J 0 bases; nucleotides not matched to a gene: 15. The CDR3 is CASSVARARGGPTANTGELFF. CDR3 nucleotide sequence: TGTGCCAGCAGCGTAGCTAGGGCGCGGGGGGGCCCAACCGCGAACACCGGGGAGCTGTTTTTT. The whole variable domain, filled in from reference TRBV9 and TRBJ2-2, reads DSGVTQTPKHLITATGQRVTLRCSPRSGDLSVYWYQQSLDQGLQFLIQYYNGEERAKGNILERFSAQQFPDLHSELNLSSLELGDSALYFCASSVARARGGPTANTGELFFGEGSRLTVL.

V is TRBV5-1 and J is TRBJ2-7; 9 bases are a match to TRBD1. V lost 4 bases and J lost 2; bases outside the gene matches: 4. The germline V gene has CDR1 SGHRS and CDR2 YFSETQ. The CDR3 contains 14 residues. CDR3 DNA sequence: TGCGCCAGCAGCACGCGGACAGGGGCCTACGAGCAGTACTTC. The encoded protein is CASSTRTGAYEQYF.

This clone appeared a single time. The V call is TRBV9, the J call TRBJ2-7, with 10 nucleotides matching TRBD2. The germline CDR1 and CDR2 sequences are SGDLS and YYNGEE. V dropped 0 bases and J dropped 5; count of bases not matched to a gene: 2. CDR3 length: 14 residues. CDR3 region: CASSVEAGGDEQYF. The DNA of the CDR3 is TGTGCCAGCAGCGTAGAAGCGGGAGGGGACGAGCAGTACTTC.

The chain carries TRBV11-3 and TRBJ1-1; 7 bases agree with TRBD1. There are 15 residues in the CDR3. V lost 3 bases and J lost 2; bases outside the gene matches: 6. Germline assignment: CDR1 SGHNT and CDR2 YENEEA. The CDR3 loop reads CASSFSGTANTEAFF. CDR3 DNA sequence: TGTGCCAGCAGCTTTTCGGGGACAGCAAACACTGAAGCTTTCTTT.

CDR3 nucleotide sequence: TGTGCCACCAGGGCGGCTAGCGGACGTAGGAGCTCCTACAATGAGCAGTTCTTC. Its protein is CATRAASGRRSSYNEQFF. The rearrangement uses TRBV15 and TRBJ2-1; TRBD2 matches at 7 bases. Losses at the gene ends were 6 bases for V and 0 bases for J; bases not matched to a gene: 14. This CDR3 is built from 18 residues. In germline, CDR1 is LNHNV, CDR2 YYDKDF (reference sequence).

The chain carries TRBV3-1 (or the pseudogene TRBV3-2) and TRBJ1-5; tentatively, D is TRBD1 (6 bases). V was clipped by 2 bases and J by 7 bases, with 12 bases between them. The V gene's germline CDR1 is LGHDT and CDR2 YNNKEL (reference sequence). The CDR3 runs 14 residues. CDR3 nucleotide sequence: TGTGCCAGCAGCCAACAGGGGATTGGCCAGCCCCAGCATTTT. This translates into CASSQQGIGQPQHF.

The chain couples TRBV6-5 to TRBJ1-5, with D perhaps TRBD1 (5 bases). CDR1 is MNHEY and CDR2 is SVGAGI in the germline V gene. Trimming stripped 6 bases from V and 7 bases from J, with 16 bases between. The CDR3 consists of 14 residues. As DNA, the CDR3 is TGTGCCAGCAGGACAGATTTTTCCGGGCAGCCCCAGCATTTT. Translated, it gives CASRTDFSGQPQHF.

The chain couples TRBV29-1 to TRBJ2-1; 8 nucleotides agree with TRBD2. The CDR3 is made up of 13 amino acids. Germline trimming cut 7 bases from V and 4 bases from J; bases unmatched to any gene: 6. Germline CDR1 is SQVTM and CDR2 is ANQGSEA. In nucleotides, the CDR3 is TGCAGCGGAGGGACTAGAGAGTACAATGAGCAGTTCTTC. This gives the protein CSGGTREYNEQFF.

This clone was counted a few times. The chain carries TRBV9 and TRBJ2-5; 13 positions agree with TRBD2. This CDR3 is 17 amino acids long. Losses at the gene ends were 0 bases for V and 5 bases for J; bases not matched to a gene: 7. From germline, CDR1 is SGDLS and CDR2 YYNGEE. The CDR3 is CASSVEGLAGTGETQYF. The CDR3 DNA sequence: TGTGCCAGCAGCGTAGAGGGACTAGCGGGAACAGGGGAGACCCAGTACTTC.

The genes are TRBV5-5 and TRBJ1-4; TRBD1 is a possible D gene (5 bases). Germline V gene sequence: CDR1 SGHKS, CDR2 YYEKEE (reference sequence). The CDR3 runs to 15 residues. Deletions cut 2 bases from V and 3 bases from J, with 11 bases between. The CDR3 sequence: CASSFDSTANEKLFF. The CDR3 DNA reads as TGTGCCAGCAGCTTTGACAGTACGGCTAATGAAAAACTGTTTTTT.

The sample holds one count of this clone. The rearrangement links TRBV30 to TRBJ1-2; no firm D call. Germline V gene data show CDR1 as GTSNPN and CDR2 as SVGIG (reference sequence). The CDR3 runs 13 residues. V lost 4 bases to trimming and J lost 5 bases, with 14 bases between them. The chain's CDR3 is CAWIRRAGYGYTF. The CDR3 nucleotides read TGTGCCTGGATTAGGCGGGCGGGATATGGCTACACCTTC.

The chain recombines TRBV15 with TRBJ2-1; TRBD2 might be the D (6 bases). V was shortened by 0 bases and J by 6 bases, with 12 bases between the two germline ends. There are 15 residues in the CDR3. Germline values: CDR1 LNHNV, CDR2 YYDKDF (reference sequence). The CDR3, as DNA: TGTGCCACCAGCAGAGATCGTGGTAGCGGCAATGAGCAGTTCTTC. Translation gives CATSRDRGSGNEQFF.